These T cell receptor beta chains were read from a single sample in a study of OX40 agonist ivuxolimab in advanced cancers. The table came from immunoSEQ multiplex PCR; TCRdb's copy has only in-frame clones and leaves some out. The sample includes roughly 58,000 clones, just under 85% of them seen just once. The sample consisted of CD4+ or CD8+ T cells sorted from blood, taken in a trial of the OX40 agonist ivuxolimab. Every receptor here comes from an adult with an advanced solid tumor such as melanoma, head and neck, liver or kidney cancer. Both conserved end residues are part of each CDR3.

V	J	CDR3
TRBV4-1	TRBJ2-3	CASSQVLNGRGPDTQYF
TRBV7-8	TRBJ1-3	CASSEDRGLLSGGNTIYF
TRBV30	TRBJ1-3	CAWSRDRGDTIYF
TRBV7-3	TRBJ1-2	CASSSNRESPYTF
TRBV6-1	TRBJ2-3	CASSDLAGNTQYF
TRBV28	TRBJ1-2	CASRSTQGSHGYTF
TRBV11-2	TRBJ2-7	CASSRDWSSYEQYF
TRBV30	TRBJ1-3	CAWSQQGAAGNTIYF
TRBV27	TRBJ2-7	CASSSGTSANSYEQYF
TRBV10-3	TRBJ2-5	CASNGGAHETQYF
TRBV11-2	TRBJ1-2	CASSSASKTGAYGYTF
TRBV7-9	TRBJ1-4	CASSPDRGIEKLFF
TRBV6-1	TRBJ2-2	CAARRTLNTGELFF
TRBV4-3	TRBJ1-5	CASSHGTFSNQPQHF
TRBV9	TRBJ2-3	CASSVVGTNPDTQYF
TRBV11-3	TRBJ2-1	CASSVTPPGLAGNEQFF
TRBV6-5	TRBJ2-7	CASSREEGYYEQYF
TRBV10-3	TRBJ2-3	CAISRLTAGTDTQYF
TRBV12-5	TRBJ1-4	CASGPSGTDRGHEKLFF
TRBV19	TRBJ2-4	CASSIRQGGNIQYF
TRBV9	TRBJ2-5	CASSVTWGETQYF
TRBV7-2	TRBJ1-5	CASKGQGGQPQHF
TRBV29-1	TRBJ1-1	CSVEGRFFTEAFF
TRBV7-9	TRBJ1-3	CASSAVGQVPSGNTIYF
TRBV7-2	TRBJ2-1	CASSLVAGGPVEQFF
TRBV18	TRBJ1-2	CASSPLWDRVGSDYGYTF
TRBV7-2	TRBJ2-5	CASRLGQEGYETQYF
TRBV5-4	TRBJ2-3	CASSLYSTDTQYF
TRBV11-2	TRBJ1-1	CASSRARGTEAFF
TRBV2	TRBJ2-7	CASSVRSTRNEQYF
TRBV6-5	TRBJ2-7	CASSQTDRGHEQYF
TRBV7-2	TRBJ1-6	CASGSPGTSNSPLHF
TRBV7-2	TRBJ2-3	CASSRGGASDTQYF
TRBV5-5	TRBJ2-1	CASSTLAGTYNEQFF
TRBV27	TRBJ2-7	CASSRGSRDRGGQYF
TRBV11-2	TRBJ1-1	CASSLAPRDRSEAFF
TRBV5-1	TRBJ1-2	CASSLAPGQLHYGYTF
TRBV6-5	TRBJ2-3	CASSYSRTSGIDTQYF
TRBV18	TRBJ1-2	CASSRGTVFYGYTF
TRBV5-6	TRBJ2-7	CASSLARQGAAYEQYF
TRBV5-1	TRBJ2-5	CASSFGAGETQYF
TRBV6-5	TRBJ1-6	CASSYAGRNSPLHF
TRBV6-4	TRBJ2-1	CASSSSGLAVYNEQFF
TRBV7-7	TRBJ2-5	CASSLARQKETQYF
TRBV12-5	TRBJ2-1	CASGLSLSEQFF
TRBV5-1	TRBJ2-3	CASSFLAGHTDTQYF
TRBV7-9	TRBJ1-2	CASSLVGYGYTF
TRBV18	TRBJ1-2	CASSRDRGVNGYTF
TRBV9	TRBJ2-1	CASSARGVAGNEQFF
TRBV5-6	TRBJ1-2	CASSLTGGASNYGYTF
TRBV18	TRBJ2-3	CASSPPSAGGRADTQYF
TRBV5-1	TRBJ2-3	CASSLGLAETDTQYF
TRBV4-1	TRBJ2-3	CASIPAEITDTQYF
TRBV2	TRBJ1-1	CASKVGTQNTEAFF